The clone carrying this T cell receptor beta chain appeared a few times. Its antigen is still unknown. TCRdb recomputed calls from the reads with MiXCR, one row per CDR3 protein. The sample holds hundreds of thousands of distinct CDR3 sequences; approximately 42% are singletons and the top ten take 35% to 50%. The sample comes from a study of T cell repertoires in cytomegalovirus infection. Across the whole study: The study used recently identified HLA-C-restricted and well-studied HLA-B-restricted CMV epitopes. An indication of both CMV infection and matching HLA type came from public TCR beta signatures. Study-level points and caveats: Within the response measured ex vivo, HLA-C-restricted CMV-specific TCR beta clonotypes were dominant. Using cumulative public TCR beta family frequency, the authors identified those who carried CMV together with the relevant HLA.

The CDR3 is 14 residues long. The germline V gene encodes CDR1 MNHEY and CDR2 SVGEGT. V dropped 5 bases and J dropped 4 bases, with 11 bases sitting between them. Sequenced here: cultured PBMCs, sampled from culture after CMV antigen stimulation. V usage is TRBV6-2 or TRBV6-3 and J usage is TRBJ2-2; D unresolved. The receptor comes from a human donor in good health (CMV status not recorded). Some clones in this sample may be carry-over from other donors' samples. CDR3 nucleotides: TGTGCCAGCAGTCGCCCTATACTCACCGGGGAGCTGTTTTTT. Its translation: CASSRPILTGELFF.